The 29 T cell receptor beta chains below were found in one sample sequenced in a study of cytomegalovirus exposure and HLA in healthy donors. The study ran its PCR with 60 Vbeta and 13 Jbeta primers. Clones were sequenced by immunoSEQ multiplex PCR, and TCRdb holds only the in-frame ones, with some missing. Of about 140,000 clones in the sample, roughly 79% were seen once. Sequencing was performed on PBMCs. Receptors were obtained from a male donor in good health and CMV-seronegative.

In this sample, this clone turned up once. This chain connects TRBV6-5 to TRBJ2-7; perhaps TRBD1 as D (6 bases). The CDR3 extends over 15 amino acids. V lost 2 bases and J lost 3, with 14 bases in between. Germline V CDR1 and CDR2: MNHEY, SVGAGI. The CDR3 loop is CASSYDKDSRYEQYF. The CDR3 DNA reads TGTGCCAGCAGTTACGACAAGGACAGCCGCTACGAGCAGTACTTC.

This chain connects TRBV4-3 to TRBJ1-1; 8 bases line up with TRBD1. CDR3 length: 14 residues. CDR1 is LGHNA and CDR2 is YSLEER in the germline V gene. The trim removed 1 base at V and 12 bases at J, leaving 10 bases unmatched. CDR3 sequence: CASSQALDRDFTFF. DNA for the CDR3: TGCGCCAGCAGCCAAGCCCTGGACAGGGATTTTACTTTCTTT.

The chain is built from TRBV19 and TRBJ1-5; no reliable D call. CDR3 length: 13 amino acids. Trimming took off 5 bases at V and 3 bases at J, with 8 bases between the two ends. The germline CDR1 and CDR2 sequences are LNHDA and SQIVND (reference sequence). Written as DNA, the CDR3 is TGTGCCAGTAGTGGGCCGAACAATCAGCCCCAGCATTTT. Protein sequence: CASSGPNNQPQHF.

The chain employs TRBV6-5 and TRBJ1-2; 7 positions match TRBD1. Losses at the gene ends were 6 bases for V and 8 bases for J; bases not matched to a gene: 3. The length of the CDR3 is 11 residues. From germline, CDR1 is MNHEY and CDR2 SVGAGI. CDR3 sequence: CASRTGFGYTF. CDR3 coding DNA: TGTGCCAGCAGGACAGGGTTCGGCTACACCTTC.

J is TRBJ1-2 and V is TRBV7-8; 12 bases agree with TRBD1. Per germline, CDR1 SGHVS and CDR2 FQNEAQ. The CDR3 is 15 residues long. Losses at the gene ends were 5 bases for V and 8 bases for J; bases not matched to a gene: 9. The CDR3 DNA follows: TGTGCCAGCAGCACACGGGACAGGGGGCCGCGAGGCTACACCTTC. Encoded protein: CASSTRDRGPRGYTF.

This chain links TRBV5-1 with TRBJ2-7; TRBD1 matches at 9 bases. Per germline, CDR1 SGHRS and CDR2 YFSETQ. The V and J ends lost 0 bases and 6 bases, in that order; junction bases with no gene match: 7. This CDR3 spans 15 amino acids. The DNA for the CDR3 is TGCGCCAGCAGCTTGGTGGGACAGGGCGTTACCGAGCAGTACTTC. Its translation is CASSLVGQGVTEQYF.

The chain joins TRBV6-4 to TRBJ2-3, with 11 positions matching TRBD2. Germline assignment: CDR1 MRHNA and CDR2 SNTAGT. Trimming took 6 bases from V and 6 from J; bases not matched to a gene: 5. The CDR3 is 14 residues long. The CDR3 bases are TGTGCCAGCAGACTAGCGGGGGTAGGGGATACGCAGTATTTT. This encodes CASRLAGVGDTQYF.

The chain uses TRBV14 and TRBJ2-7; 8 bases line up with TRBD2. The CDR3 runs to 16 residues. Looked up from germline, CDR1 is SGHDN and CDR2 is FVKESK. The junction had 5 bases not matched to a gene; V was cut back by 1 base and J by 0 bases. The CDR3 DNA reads TGTGCCAGCAGCCAAGGAAGCGGGGGTAGCTCCTACGAGCAGTACTTC. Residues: CASSQGSGGSSYEQYF.

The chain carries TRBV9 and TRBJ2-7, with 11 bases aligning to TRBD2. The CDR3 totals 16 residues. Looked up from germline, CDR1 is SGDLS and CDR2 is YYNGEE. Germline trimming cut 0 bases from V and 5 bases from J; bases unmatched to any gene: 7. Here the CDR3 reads CASSVGVLAGDHEQYF. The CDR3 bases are TGTGCCAGCAGCGTAGGGGTACTAGCGGGAGACCACGAGCAGTACTTC.

This CDR3 reads CASSLSGTAYGYTF. Here the CDR3 DNA reads TGTGCCAGCAGCTTATCCGGGACAGCATATGGCTACACCTTC. The rearrangement links TRBV14 to TRBJ1-2; 7 bases map to TRBD1. There are 14 residues in the CDR3. Germline values: CDR1 SGHDN, CDR2 FVKESK. J lost 5 bases, V lost 5 bases, and 8 bases had no gene match. Based on the CDR3 plus reference TRBV14 and TRBJ1-2, the full variable domain is EAGVTQFPSHSVIEKGQTVTLRCDPISGHDNLYWYRRVMGKEIKFLLHFVKESKQDESGMPNNRFLAERTGGTYSTLKVQPAELEDSGVYFCASSLSGTAYGYTFGSGTRLTVV.

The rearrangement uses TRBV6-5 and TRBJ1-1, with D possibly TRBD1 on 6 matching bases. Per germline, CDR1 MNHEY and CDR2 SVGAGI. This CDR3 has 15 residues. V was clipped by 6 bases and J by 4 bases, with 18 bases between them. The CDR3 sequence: CASRRSRGAATEAFF. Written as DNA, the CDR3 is TGTGCCAGCAGACGCAGCCGGGGGGCGGCCACTGAAGCTTTCTTT.

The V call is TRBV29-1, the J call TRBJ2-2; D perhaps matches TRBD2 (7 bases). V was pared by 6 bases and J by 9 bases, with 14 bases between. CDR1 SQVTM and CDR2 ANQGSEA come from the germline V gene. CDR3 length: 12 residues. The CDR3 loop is CSVWGGRRELFF. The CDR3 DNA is TGCAGCGTCTGGGGGGGCCGGCGGGAGCTGTTTTTT.

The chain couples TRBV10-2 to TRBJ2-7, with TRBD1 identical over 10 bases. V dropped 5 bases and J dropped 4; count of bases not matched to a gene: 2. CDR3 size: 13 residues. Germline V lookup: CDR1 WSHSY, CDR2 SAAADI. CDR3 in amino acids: CASSRTGGYEQYF. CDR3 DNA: TGCGCCAGCAGTCGGACAGGGGGGTACGAGCAGTACTTC.

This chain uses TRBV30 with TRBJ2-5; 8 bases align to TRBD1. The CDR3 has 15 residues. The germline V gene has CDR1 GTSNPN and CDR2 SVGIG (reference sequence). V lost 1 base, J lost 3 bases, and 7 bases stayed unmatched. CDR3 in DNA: TGTGCCTGGAGTGACACAGGGGGGAATAAAGAGACCCAGTACTTC. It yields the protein CAWSDTGGNKETQYF.

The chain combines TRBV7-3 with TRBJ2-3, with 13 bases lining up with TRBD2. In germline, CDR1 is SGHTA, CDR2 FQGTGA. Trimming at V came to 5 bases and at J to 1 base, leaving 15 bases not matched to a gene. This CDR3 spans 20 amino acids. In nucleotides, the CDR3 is TGTGCCAGCAGCCCGTTTGCGGCTATACTAGCGGGAGGGGGCACAGATACGCAGTATTTT. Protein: CASSPFAAILAGGGTDTQYF.

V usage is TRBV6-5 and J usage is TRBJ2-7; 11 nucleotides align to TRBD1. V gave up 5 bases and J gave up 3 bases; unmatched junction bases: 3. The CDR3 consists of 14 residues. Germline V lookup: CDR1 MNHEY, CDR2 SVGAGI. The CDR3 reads CASSRGTGGYEQYF. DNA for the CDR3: TGTGCCAGCAGTAGGGGGACAGGGGGCTACGAGCAGTACTTC.

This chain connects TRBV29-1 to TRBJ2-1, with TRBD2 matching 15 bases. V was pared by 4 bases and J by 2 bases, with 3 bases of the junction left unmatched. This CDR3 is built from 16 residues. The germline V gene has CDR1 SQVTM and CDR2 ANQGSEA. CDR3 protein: CSVARTSGGAYNEQFF. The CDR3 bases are TGCAGCGTTGCCCGGACTAGCGGGGGGGCCTACAATGAGCAGTTCTTC.

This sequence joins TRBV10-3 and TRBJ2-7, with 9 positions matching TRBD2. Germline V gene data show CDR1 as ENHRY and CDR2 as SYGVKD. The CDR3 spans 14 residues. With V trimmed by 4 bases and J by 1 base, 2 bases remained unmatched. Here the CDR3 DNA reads TGTGCCATCAGTGGAGCGGGAGGTTCCTACGAGCAGTACTTC. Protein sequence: CAISGAGGSYEQYF.

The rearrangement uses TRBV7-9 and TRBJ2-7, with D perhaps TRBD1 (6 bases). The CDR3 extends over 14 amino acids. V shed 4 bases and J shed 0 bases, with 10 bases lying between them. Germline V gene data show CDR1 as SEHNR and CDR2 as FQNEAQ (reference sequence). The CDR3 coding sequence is TGTGCCAGCAGCTGGGACACCGGCTCCTACGAGCAGTACTTC. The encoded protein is CASSWDTGSYEQYF.

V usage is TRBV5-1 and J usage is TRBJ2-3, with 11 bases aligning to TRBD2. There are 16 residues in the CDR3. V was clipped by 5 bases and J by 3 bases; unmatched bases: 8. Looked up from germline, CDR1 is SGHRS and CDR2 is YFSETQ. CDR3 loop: CASRSSGGLGTDTQYF. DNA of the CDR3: TGCGCCAGCAGGTCTAGCGGGGGGCTTGGTACAGATACGCAGTATTTT.

The CDR3 is CASSFQGGTEAFF. CDR3 in DNA: TGTGCCAGCAGCTTCCAGGGTGGCACTGAAGCTTTCTTT. The chain carries TRBV11-2 and TRBJ1-1; TRBD1 might be the D (5 bases). Germline values: CDR1 SGHAT, CDR2 FQNNGV. CDR3 length equals 13 residues. V gave up 3 bases and J gave up 4 bases, with 9 bases separating them.

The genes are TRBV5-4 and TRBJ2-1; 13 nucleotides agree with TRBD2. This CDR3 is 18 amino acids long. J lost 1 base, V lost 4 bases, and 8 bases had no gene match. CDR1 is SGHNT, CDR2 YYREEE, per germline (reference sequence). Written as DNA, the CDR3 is TGTGCCAGCAGCCTGGGACTAGCGGGGTCCAGTTCCTACAATGAGCAGTTCTTC. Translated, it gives CASSLGLAGSSSYNEQFF.

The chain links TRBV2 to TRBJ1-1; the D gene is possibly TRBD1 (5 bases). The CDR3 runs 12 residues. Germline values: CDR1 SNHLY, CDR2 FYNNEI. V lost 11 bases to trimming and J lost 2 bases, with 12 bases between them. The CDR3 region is CAAGGFNTEAFF. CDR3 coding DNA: TGTGCCGCCGGGGGGTTTAACACTGAAGCTTTCTTT. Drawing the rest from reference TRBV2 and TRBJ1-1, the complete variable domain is EPEVTQTPSHQVTQMGQEVILRCVPISNHLYFYWYRQILGQKVEFLVSFYNNEISEKSEIFDDQFSVERPDGSNFTLKIRSTKLEDSAMYFCAAGGFNTEAFFGQGTRLTVV.

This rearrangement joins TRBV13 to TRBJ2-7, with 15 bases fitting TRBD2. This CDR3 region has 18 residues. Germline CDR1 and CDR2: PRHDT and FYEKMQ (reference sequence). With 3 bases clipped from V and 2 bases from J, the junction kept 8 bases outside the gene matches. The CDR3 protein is CASSFRTSGRVFPYEQYF. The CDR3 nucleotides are TGTGCCAGCAGCTTTCGGACTAGCGGGAGGGTATTCCCCTACGAGCAGTACTTC.

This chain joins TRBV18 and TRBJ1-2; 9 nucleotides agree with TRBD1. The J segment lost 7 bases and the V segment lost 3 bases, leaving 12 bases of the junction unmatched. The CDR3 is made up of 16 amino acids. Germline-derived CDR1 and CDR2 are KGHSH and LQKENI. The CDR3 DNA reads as TGTGCCAGCTCACCCCCGAACAGGGGGCGAGTAGCTGGCTACACCTTC. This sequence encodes CASSPPNRGRVAGYTF.

Here the CDR3 reads CASSQQGGRNIQYF. DNA of the CDR3: TGTGCCAGCAGTCAACAGGGCGGGAGAAACATTCAGTACTTC. The chain links TRBV27 to TRBJ2-4, with D possibly TRBD2 on 7 matching bases. Germline loops: CDR1 MNHEY, CDR2 SMNVEV (reference sequence). The V end was cut by 5 bases, the J end by 6 bases, with 14 bases between. The CDR3 has 14 residues.

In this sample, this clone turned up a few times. As DNA, the CDR3 is TGTGCCAGCTCACCGGGACAGTTGAACACTGAAGCTTTCTTT. Protein: CASSPGQLNTEAFF. The chain joins TRBV18 to TRBJ1-1; 7 nucleotides match TRBD1. Germline loops: CDR1 KGHSH, CDR2 LQKENI. The J segment lost 0 bases and the V segment lost 3 bases, leaving 1 base of the junction unmatched. The CDR3 has 14 residues.

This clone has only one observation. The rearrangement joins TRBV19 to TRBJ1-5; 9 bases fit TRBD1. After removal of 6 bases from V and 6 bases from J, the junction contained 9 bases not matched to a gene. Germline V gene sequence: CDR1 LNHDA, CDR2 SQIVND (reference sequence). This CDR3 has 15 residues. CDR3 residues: CASRQITGGGQPQHF. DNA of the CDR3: TGTGCCAGTAGACAAATAACAGGGGGCGGTCAGCCCCAGCATTTT. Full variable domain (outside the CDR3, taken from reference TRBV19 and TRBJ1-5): DGGITQSPKYLFRKEGQNVTLSCEQNLNHDAMYWYRQDPGQGLRLIYYSQIVNDFQKGDIAEGYSVSREKKESFPLTVTSAQKNPTAFYLCASRQITGGGQPQHFGDGTRLSIL.

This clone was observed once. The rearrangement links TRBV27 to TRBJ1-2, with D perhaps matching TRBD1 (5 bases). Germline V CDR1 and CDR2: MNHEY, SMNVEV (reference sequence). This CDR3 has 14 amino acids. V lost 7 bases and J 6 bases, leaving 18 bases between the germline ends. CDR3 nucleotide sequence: TGTGCCAGCAACGACGGTCAGGGCGCAAATGGCTACACCTTC. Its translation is CASNDGQGANGYTF.